Presented here are 24 T cell receptor beta chains from one specimen sequenced in a study of beta chain features in type 1 diabetes. The entirety of the isolated RNA underwent reverse transcription, so expressed TCRB transcripts were sequenced. Sequencing was performed with immunoSEQ multiplex PCR; in TCRdb, only in-frame clones are kept and a portion is missing. Of approximately 170,000 clones in the sample, 9% to 10% were seen once. The sequenced sample was central memory CD4+ T cells from blood. The source is a woman younger than 30 in good health.

This chain links TRBV2 with TRBJ2-5; TRBD2 might be the D (7 bases). This CDR3 has 14 residues. Germline-derived CDR1 and CDR2 are SNHLY and FYNNEI. V dropped 6 bases and J dropped 5 bases, with 16 bases sitting between them. CDR3 residues: CASSPPGGGETQYF. CDR3 DNA: TGTGCCAGCAGCCCCCCGGGGGGCGGCGAGACCCAGTACTTC. The whole variable domain, filled in from reference TRBV2 and TRBJ2-5, reads EPEVTQTPSHQVTQMGQEVILRCVPISNHLYFYWYRQILGQKVEFLVSFYNNEISEKSEIFDDQFSVERPDGSNFTLKIRSTKLEDSAMYFCASSPPGGGETQYFGPGTRLLVL.

This clone has more than one count but fewer than ten. This chain links TRBV5-1 with TRBJ1-2, with D possibly being TRBD1 (5 bases). V lost 7 bases to trimming and J lost 3 bases, with 13 bases between them. Per germline, CDR1 SGHRS and CDR2 YFSETQ. CDR3 length: 13 amino acids. The CDR3 nucleotides read TGCGCCAGCGGGCGGAGGGACGACTATGGCTACACCTTC. Translated, it gives CASGRRDDYGYTF.

The genes are TRBV29-1 and TRBJ2-5; maybe TRBD2 (7 bases). Germline V gives CDR1 SQVTM, CDR2 ANQGSEA. The CDR3 has 13 amino acids. V was shortened by 1 base and J by 4 bases, with 10 bases between the two germline ends. The chain's CDR3 is CSVEVGGPETQYF. The CDR3, as DNA: TGCAGCGTTGAAGTCGGGGGGCCAGAGACCCAGTACTTC.

The rearrangement links TRBV27 to TRBJ2-7; 11 bases map to TRBD2. The trim removed 4 bases at V and 6 bases at J, leaving 11 bases unmatched. Germline lookup yields CDR1 MNHEY and CDR2 SMNVEV (reference sequence). There are 16 residues in the CDR3. CDR3 residues: CASSSLAGVKLFEQYF. In DNA, the CDR3 is TGTGCCAGCAGTTCACTAGCGGGAGTCAAACTGTTCGAGCAGTACTTC.

This clone occurred a few times. The chain joins TRBV6-5 to TRBJ2-1; 7 positions agree with TRBD2. The CDR3 consists of 14 residues. The germline V gene has CDR1 MNHEY and CDR2 SVGAGI. V lost 7 bases to trimming and J lost 4 bases; unmatched junction nucleotides: 7. CDR3 region: CASMGGGLYNEQFF. In DNA, the CDR3 is TGTGCCAGCATGGGCGGGGGACTTTACAATGAGCAGTTCTTC.

This clone has only a few counts. The CDR3 spells CAWDRDRTYEQYF. The CDR3 DNA reads as TGTGCCTGGGATCGGGACAGAACCTACGAGCAGTACTTC. V gene TRBV30 combines with J gene TRBJ2-5; 7 bases map to TRBD1. The end of the DNA is better explained by TRBJ2-7, so the J call may be wrong. This CDR3 region has 13 residues. Germline V gives CDR1 GTSNPN, CDR2 SVGIG (reference sequence).

This clone was observed a handful of times. One end of the junction varies from germline; a read error may be responsible. The chain carries TRBV30 and TRBJ2-3; the D gene is possibly TRBD2 (6 bases). Germline values: CDR1 GTSNPN, CDR2 SVGIG (reference sequence). The CDR3 loop spans 12 amino acids. For the CDR3, the DNA is TGTGCTTGGATGGGGGGAATAGATACGCAGTATTTT. Encoded protein: CAWMGGIDTQYF. Drawing the rest from reference TRBV30 and TRBJ2-3, the complete variable domain is SQTIHQWPATLVQPVGSPLSLECTVEGTSNPNLYWYRQAAGRGLQLLFYSVGIGQISSEVPQNLSASRPQDRQFILSSKKLLLSDSGFYLCAWMGGIDTQYFGPGTRLTVL.

V is TRBV30 and J is TRBJ1-1; D is unclear. CDR1 is GTSNPN, CDR2 SVGIG, per germline (reference sequence). The CDR3 runs 13 residues. With 5 bases removed from V and 1 base from J, the gap between germline ends came to 11 bases. The CDR3 sequence: CAWWRGENTEAFF. The DNA of the CDR3 is TGTGCCTGGTGGCGGGGAGAGAACACTGAAGCTTTCTTT.

This clone occurred a few times. This rearrangement joins TRBV5-4 to TRBJ1-2; 10 bases align to TRBD1. V was pared by 4 bases and J by 6 bases, with 15 bases of the junction left unmatched. Germline V gene sequence: CDR1 SGHNT, CDR2 YYREEE (reference sequence). The CDR3 consists of 17 residues. Written as DNA, the CDR3 is TGTGCCAGCAGCCCCCGGGGACAGGGGATTCGGAGCGATGGCTACACCTTC. Residues: CASSPRGQGIRSDGYTF.

To note about this clone: The junction departs from the called germline gene at one end, perhaps through a read error. This CDR3 is CASSLAPSDEQYF. CDR3 nucleotide sequence: TGTGCCAGCAGCTTAGCCCCCTCCGACGAGCAGTACTTC. The chain joins TRBV11-3 to TRBJ2-7; D remains ambiguous. CDR3 size: 13 residues. CDR1 is SGHNT and CDR2 is YENEEA in the germline V gene.

There are a few counts of this clone. The chain couples TRBV5-6 to TRBJ2-1, with TRBD2 matching 12 bases. J was trimmed by 8 bases and V by 5 bases; bases with no gene match: 11. Germline V lookup: CDR1 SGHDT, CDR2 YYEEEE. The CDR3 is 16 amino acids. Here the CDR3 DNA reads TGTGCCAGCAGTCCAGGGACTAGCGGGTTCTGGGATGAGCAGTTCTTC. It is translated as CASSPGTSGFWDEQFF.

This clone was detected a few times. J is TRBJ2-3 and V is TRBV7-6, with 9 positions matching TRBD2. Trimming cost V 5 bases and J 5 bases; bases outside gene matches: 2. CDR1 is SGHVS, CDR2 FNYEAQ, per germline. The CDR3 has 13 residues. The CDR3 DNA reads TGTGCCAGCAGCACGCGGGGGGGAGATACGCAGTATTTT. Its translation: CASSTRGGDTQYF.

A few counts support this clone. The chain is built from TRBV6-6 and TRBJ2-7; 7 bases match TRBD1. The CDR3 length is 15 residues. Germline V gives CDR1 MNHNY, CDR2 SVGAGI (reference sequence). The V gene end was trimmed by 5 bases and the J gene end by 0 bases; junction bases not matched to a gene: 7. The CDR3 is CASSVGQSNSYEQYF. CDR3 nucleotides: TGTGCCAGCAGTGTGGGACAGTCCAACTCCTACGAGCAGTACTTC.

The J gene is TRBJ2-5, the V gene TRBV7-6; TRBD1 aligns across 7 bases. Germline trimming cut 3 bases from V and 3 bases from J; bases unmatched to any gene: 10. Germline V gene lookup returns CDR1 SGHVS and CDR2 FNYEAQ. The CDR3 is 16 amino acids. CDR3 sequence reads: CASSLGATGWKETQYF. In DNA form, the CDR3 reads TGTGCCAGCAGCTTGGGGGCGACAGGGTGGAAAGAGACCCAGTACTTC.

This clone showed up just a few times. The CDR3 DNA follows: TGTGCCAGTAGTATAGATACAGACCGCCGGTACACCTTC. Translation: CASSIDTDRRYTF. J is TRBJ1-2 and V is TRBV19; D gene unclear. The V gene's germline CDR1 is LNHDA and CDR2 SQIVND (reference sequence). This CDR3 has 13 amino acids. Trimming stripped 0 bases from V and 11 bases from J, with 13 bases between.

This clone was counted a few times. The V gene is TRBV2, the J gene TRBJ2-5; D is possibly TRBD1 (6 bases). Germline V gene data show CDR1 as SNHLY and CDR2 as FYNNEI. V was trimmed by 10 bases and J by 0 bases, leaving 9 bases between them. The CDR3 has 12 amino acids. CDR3: CATRGDQETQYF. In DNA, the CDR3 is TGTGCCACCAGGGGAGACCAAGAGACCCAGTACTTC.

The rearrangement links TRBV30 to TRBJ1-5, with TRBD1 matching over 9 bases. This CDR3 has 16 amino acids. The junction had 6 bases not matched to a gene; V was cut back by 1 base and J by 2 bases. The V gene's germline CDR1 is GTSNPN and CDR2 SVGIG (reference sequence). CDR3 region: CAWSGLTGGGNQPQHF. The CDR3 nucleotides read TGTGCCTGGAGTGGCCTTACAGGGGGCGGCAATCAGCCCCAGCATTTT.

This clone was counted between two and nine times. The V call is TRBV7-2, the J call TRBJ1-5; TRBD1 is a possible D gene (5 bases). Looked up from germline, CDR1 is SGHTA and CDR2 is FQGNSA. The CDR3 contains 13 residues. Between the trimmed V and J ends, which lost 5 bases and 5 bases, there was a span of 10 bases. The CDR3 DNA reads as TGTGCCAGCAGCGCCGGGGGATATCAGCCCCAGCATTTT. Amino acid sequence: CASSAGGYQPQHF.

The sample holds a few counts of this clone. V and J are TRBV6-1 and TRBJ2-5; D might be TRBD2 (6 bases). There are 15 residues in the CDR3. The germline CDR1 and CDR2 sequences are MNHNS and SASEGT. V gave up 2 bases and J gave up 2 bases, with 12 bases separating them. Written as DNA, the CDR3 is TGTGCCAGCAGTGAAAGGGCAGGGAGGCAAGAGACCCAGTACTTC. Translation gives CASSERAGRQETQYF.

V usage is TRBV10-3 and J usage is TRBJ2-7, with 7 bases lining up with TRBD2. Germline V gene sequence: CDR1 ENHRY, CDR2 SYGVKD. V trimming: 5 bases; J trimming: 3 bases; junction bases outside the gene matches: 7. CDR3 length: 14 residues. CDR3 sequence reads: CAISLAGALYEQYF. CDR3 bases: TGTGCCATCAGTTTAGCGGGTGCCCTCTACGAGCAGTACTTC.

This chain connects TRBV7-9 to TRBJ1-2, with 11 positions matching TRBD1. Germline V CDR1 and CDR2: SEHNR, FQNEAQ (reference sequence). V shed 1 base, J shed 1 base, and the junction held 5 bases outside the gene matches. The CDR3 consists of 17 residues. The CDR3 protein is CASSLGTGGTLNYGYTF. The DNA for the CDR3 is TGTGCCAGCAGCTTAGGGACAGGGGGCACTCTTAACTATGGCTACACCTTC.

The V gene is TRBV10-3, the J gene TRBJ1-5; D gene uncertain. The ends were cut back, 0 bases at V and 0 bases at J, with 6 bases in the middle. The CDR3 runs 15 residues. Germline CDR1 ENHRY, CDR2 SYGVKD. For the CDR3, the DNA is TGTGCCATCAGTGAGTCGCAGGATAGCAATCAGCCCCAGCATTTT. Its translation is CAISESQDSNQPQHF.

This clone showed up just a few times. V gene TRBV18 combines with J gene TRBJ1-4, with 7 bases lining up with TRBD1. Losses at the gene ends were 0 bases for V and 1 base for J; bases not matched to a gene: 8. This CDR3 has 18 residues. Germline V gene data show CDR1 as KGHSH and CDR2 as LQKENI. CDR3 in amino acids: CASSPPGTAEGTNEKLFF. DNA of the CDR3: TGTGCCAGCTCACCACCAGGGACAGCGGAGGGAACTAATGAAAAACTGTTTTTT.

This clone was counted between two and nine times. V usage is TRBV7-9 and J usage is TRBJ2-3; 12 bases map to TRBD2. The V gene's germline CDR1 is SEHNR and CDR2 FQNEAQ (reference sequence). V gave up 4 bases and J gave up 2 bases; unmatched junction bases: 4. The CDR3 runs to 16 residues. CDR3 in DNA: TGTGCCAGCAGCTCAGGGACTAGCGGGTACACAGATACGCAGTATTTT. This translates into CASSSGTSGYTDTQYF.